The next 24 T cell receptor beta chains were all read from a single sample in a study of shared clonotypes between healthy human individuals. Sequenced by immunoSEQ multiplex PCR; TCRdb stores in-frame clones only, minus some. Found here are around 500,000 clones, 81% of them singletons; the top ten hold approximately 11%. Sequenced: PBMCs. These receptors came from a woman aged 40 to 55 in good health. Some clones in this sample may be carry-over from other donors' samples.

The genes are TRBV9 and TRBJ1-1; 8 bases agree with TRBD1. This CDR3 has 15 amino acids. CDR1 and CDR2 from the germline V gene are SGDLS and YYNGEE. J gave up 1 base and V 4 bases, and 6 bases lay outside the gene matches. CDR3 sequence: CASSPPGQGNTEAFF. The CDR3 nucleotides read TGTGCCAGCAGCCCCCCCGGACAGGGGAACACTGAAGCTTTCTTT.

The chain joins TRBV15 to TRBJ2-3; TRBD1 might be the D (6 bases). Germline CDR1 LNHNV, CDR2 YYDKDF (reference sequence). V gave up 0 bases and J gave up 3 bases, with 10 bases separating them. The CDR3 loop spans 15 amino acids. The CDR3 region has the DNA TGTGCCACCAGCAGAGATACAGGGCATACAGATACGCAGTATTTT. Translation: CATSRDTGHTDTQYF.

A few counts support this clone. Other DNA sequences of this sample code for an identical CDR3. CDR3: CASSPTGVSYEQYF. The CDR3 bases are TGTGCCAGCAGCCCGACGGGCGTCTCCTACGAGCAGTACTTC. The chain uses TRBV5-4 and TRBJ2-7; D is unresolved. The CDR3 consists of 14 residues. In germline, CDR1 is SGHNT, CDR2 YYREEE (reference sequence). The V and J ends lost 4 bases and 0 bases respectively, with 11 bases between them. The full variable domain, with the rest looked up from reference TRBV5-4 and TRBJ2-7, is ETGVTQSPTHLIKTRGQQVTLRCSSQSGHNTVSWYQQALGQGPQFIFQYYREEENGRGNFPPRFSGLQFPNYSSELNVNALELDDSALYLCASSPTGVSYEQYFGPGTRLTVT.

The rearrangement joins TRBV2 to TRBJ2-7; D possibly corresponds to TRBD2 (5 bases). CDR3 size: 11 residues. The germline gives CDR1 SNHLY, CDR2 FYNNEI. Trimming took 6 bases from V and 5 from J, leaving 8 bases between them. Here the CDR3 reads CASREVHEQYF. The CDR3 DNA follows: TGTGCCAGCAGGGAGGTCCACGAGCAGTACTTC.

The gene calls are TRBV25-1 and TRBJ2-1, with a possible D match to TRBD1 (6 bases). Germline CDR1 MGHDK, CDR2 SYGVNS. The CDR3 length is 16 residues. Trimming cost V 5 bases and J 4 bases, with 18 bases left between them. CDR3 DNA: TGTGCCAGCAGTAGCCAGCCGGGACAACCATACAATGAGCAGTTCTTC. Its translation is CASSSQPGQPYNEQFF.

This sequence joins TRBV9 and TRBJ1-3, with D maybe TRBD1 (6 bases). Per germline, CDR1 SGDLS and CDR2 YYNGEE. The CDR3 has 17 residues. The ends were cut back, 0 bases at V and 2 bases at J, with 15 bases in the middle. The CDR3 DNA follows: TGTGCCAGCAGCGTAGATCCGAGGACAGTTGCTGGAAACACCATATATTTT. This codes for CASSVDPRTVAGNTIYF.

This clone occurred many times. CDR3 amino acids: CASSIRGSYEQYF. CDR3 nucleotide sequence: TGTGCCAGCAGCATCCGGGGTAGCTACGAGCAGTACTTC. The rearrangement links TRBV7-2 to TRBJ2-7; D possibly corresponds to TRBD2 (5 bases). This CDR3 has 13 residues. CDR1 is SGHTA and CDR2 is FQGNSA in the germline V gene. Trimming took off 5 bases at V and 3 bases at J, with 11 bases between the two ends.

The chain has TRBV6-5 and TRBJ1-3, with D unresolved. The CDR3 has 13 amino acids. Germline V gives CDR1 MNHEY, CDR2 SVGAGI. Trimming cost V 6 bases and J 4 bases, with 10 bases left between them. Here the CDR3 reads CASSPLAGNTIYF. The CDR3, as DNA: TGTGCCAGCAGCCCCCTCGCCGGAAACACCATATATTTT.

Regarding this clone: A far larger clone lies a single base away; this is likely a read error. This sequence joins TRBV28 and TRBJ1-5; no reliable D call. This CDR3 spans 13 amino acids. CDR1 and CDR2 from the germline V gene are MDHEN and SYDVKM. V lost 10 bases and J lost 4, with 14 bases in between. The CDR3 is CAIRECLNQPQHF. The CDR3 region has the DNA TGTGCCATACGGGAGTGTCTTAATCAGCCCCAGCATTTT.

J is TRBJ1-2 and V is TRBV27; 7 positions match TRBD1. V lost 4 bases, J lost 7 bases, and 12 bases stayed unmatched. The germline V gene encodes CDR1 MNHEY and CDR2 SMNVEV (reference sequence). The CDR3 consists of 15 residues. The CDR3 spells CASSSPLTGLGGYTF. The CDR3 DNA is TGTGCCAGCAGTTCCCCTCTGACAGGGCTTGGTGGCTACACCTTC.

About this clone: Given a far larger clone just one base away, this is likely a sequencing read error. This chain joins TRBV11-2 and TRBJ1-2; the match to TRBD1 covers 10 bases. The germline V gene encodes CDR1 SGHAT and CDR2 FQNNGV. J was trimmed by 7 bases and V by 5 bases; bases with no gene match: 10. This CDR3 comprises 15 residues. The CDR3 spells CASSPRTGGRCGYTF. The CDR3 coding sequence is TGTGCCAGCAGCCCTCGGACAGGGGGGAGGTGTGGCTACACCTTC.

Details on this clone: A single base is all that separates this from a far larger clone, so a read error is likely. Other nucleotide sequences in the sample specify the same CDR3. The chain uses TRBV2 and TRBJ2-7, with 8 bases matching TRBD1. The CDR3 length is 15 residues. V trimming: 6 bases; J trimming: 1 base; junction bases outside the gene matches: 8. Germline loops: CDR1 SNHLY, CDR2 FYNNEI. CDR3 nucleotide sequence: TGTGCCAGCAGCCTCGACAGGGGAATATCCTACGAGCAGTACTTC. Protein sequence: CASSLDRGISYEQYF. The entire variable domain, with the rest obtained from reference TRBV2 and TRBJ2-7, is as follows: EPEVTQTPSHQVTQMGQEVILRCVPISNHLYFYWYRQILGQKVEFLVSFYNNEISEKSEIFDDQFSVERPDGSNFTLKIRSTKLEDSAMYFCASSLDRGISYEQYFGPGTRLTVT.

The sample holds many counts of this clone. The sample holds other DNA sequences that translate to the same CDR3. The rearrangement joins TRBV7-2 to TRBJ1-2; no definite D call. Germline CDR1 reads SGHTA; CDR2 reads FQGNSA. V was trimmed by 2 bases and J by 4 bases, leaving 14 bases between them. The CDR3 is 15 amino acids. The CDR3 sequence: CASSLQIAAPYGYTF. In nucleotides, the CDR3 is TGTGCCAGCAGCTTACAAATCGCAGCACCCTATGGCTACACCTTC.

As regards this clone: This could be a read error, since a much larger clone is one nucleotide away. J is TRBJ2-5 and V is TRBV19; 10 bases match TRBD1. Germline V gene sequence: CDR1 LNHDA, CDR2 SQIVND (reference sequence). This CDR3 contains 16 residues. V trimming: 5 bases; J trimming: 4 bases; junction bases outside the gene matches: 10. The CDR3 nucleotides are TGTGCCAGTAGTGTGGGATCCGGGACAGGGGCAGAGACCCAGTACTTC. The encoded protein is CASSVGSGTGAETQYF.

The chain combines TRBV6-6 with TRBJ1-1; a weak D match, TRBD1 (5 bases). The CDR3 extends over 15 amino acids. V lost 2 bases, J lost 0 bases, and 10 bases lay in between. From germline, CDR1 is MNHNY and CDR2 SVGAGI (reference sequence). CDR3 sequence (DNA): TGTGCCAGCAGTTACGAGGGGCAAATGAACACTGAAGCTTTCTTT. Its protein product is CASSYEGQMNTEAFF.

Comment on this clone: The likely explanation is a read error, given a far larger clone one base away. The V call is TRBV27, the J call TRBJ2-1; 10 bases are a match to TRBD1. Per the germline V gene, CDR1 is MNHEY and CDR2 is SMNVEV (reference sequence). CDR3 length equals 15 residues. Trimming at V came to 5 bases and at J to 6 bases, leaving 7 bases not matched to a gene. The CDR3 DNA follows: TGTGCCAGCAGTCTTAGACAGGGGGCGGTCAATGAGCAGTTCTTC. This codes for CASSLRQGAVNEQFF.

The gene calls are TRBV9 and TRBJ2-7; 7 nucleotides match TRBD1. V was clipped by 2 bases and J by 4 bases; unmatched bases: 6. Germline CDR1 reads SGDLS; CDR2 reads YYNGEE. There are 14 residues in the CDR3. The CDR3 spells CASSVGTGAYEQYF. In nucleotides, the CDR3 is TGTGCCAGCAGCGTGGGTACAGGGGCATACGAGCAGTACTTC. Complete variable domain (other parts from reference TRBV9 and TRBJ2-7): DSGVTQTPKHLITATGQRVTLRCSPRSGDLSVYWYQQSLDQGLQFLIQYYNGEERAKGNILERFSAQQFPDLHSELNLSSLELGDSALYFCASSVGTGAYEQYFGPGTRLTVT.

This clone appeared many times. This sequence joins TRBV5-1 and TRBJ1-1; D call uncertain. Looked up from germline, CDR1 is SGHRS and CDR2 is YFSETQ. This CDR3 contains 12 residues. Trimming left V 2 bases short and J 1 base short, with 3 bases between. The CDR3 spells CASSLQNTEAFF. CDR3 nucleotides: TGCGCCAGCAGCTTACAGAACACTGAAGCTTTCTTT.

Concerning this clone: A much larger clone is a single base away; this may be a read error. This chain joins TRBV28 and TRBJ2-3; D ambiguous. CDR3 length: 12 residues. Trimming shortened V by 3 bases and J by 2 bases, and 3 bases separated the two germline ends. Germline CDR1 is MDHEN and CDR2 is SYDVKM. Here the CDR3 DNA reads TGTGCCAGCAGTTTCTACACAGATACGCAGTATTTT. Its protein product is CASSFYTDTQYF.

A single count supports this clone. A far larger clone is just one base off, so this is likely a read error. This chain joins TRBV29-1 and TRBJ1-5; perhaps TRBD1 as D (5 bases). V dropped 8 bases and J dropped 2 bases, with 13 bases sitting between them. The CDR3 totals 13 residues. The V gene's germline CDR1 is SQVTM and CDR2 ANQGSEA. The CDR3 is CSISSGGNQPQHF. The CDR3 nucleotides are TGCAGCATCTCCTCGGGGGGCAATCAGCCCCAGCATTTT.

The chain uses TRBV11-2 and TRBJ2-3; 8 bases are a match to TRBD1. The CDR3 spans 15 residues. Germline V CDR1 and CDR2: SGHAT, FQNNGV. V was pared by 4 bases and J by 0 bases, with 3 bases of the junction left unmatched. CDR3 DNA sequence: TGTGCCAGCAGCTGGCAGGGGGCTAGCACAGATACGCAGTATTTT. Translated, it gives CASSWQGASTDTQYF. The full variable domain, rest sourced from reference TRBV11-2 and TRBJ2-3, is EAGVAQSPRYKIIEKRQSVAFWCNPISGHATLYWYQQILGQGPKLLIQFQNNGVVDDSQLPKDRFSAERLKGVDSTLKIQPAKLEDSAVYLCASSWQGASTDTQYFGPGTRLTVL.

As for this clone: Other DNA sequences from this sample encode an identical CDR3 as well. J is TRBJ1-1 and V is TRBV29-1; TRBD1 is a possible D gene (5 bases). In germline, CDR1 is SQVTM, CDR2 ANQGSEA. The CDR3 is 12 amino acids. The germline V and J ends were trimmed by 4 bases and 1 base, with 7 bases remaining between them. CDR3 in DNA: TGCAGCGTTGGACAGCAGAACACTGAAGCTTTCTTT. This translates into CSVGQQNTEAFF.

This rearrangement joins TRBV15 to TRBJ1-5; TRBD1 matches 7 bases. The CDR3 loop spans 17 amino acids. Germline CDR1 LNHNV, CDR2 YYDKDF (reference sequence). V lost 0 bases, J lost 2 bases, and 7 bases stayed unmatched. The CDR3 loop is CATSRDRGQRGNQPQHF. The CDR3 DNA follows: TGTGCCACCAGCAGAGATCGGGGACAGAGGGGCAATCAGCCCCAGCATTTT.

This clone came up a few times. The chain couples TRBV5-1 to TRBJ2-1, with TRBD2 matching 7 bases. CDR1 SGHRS and CDR2 YFSETQ come from the germline V gene. V was pared by 0 bases and J by 1 base, with 4 bases of the junction left unmatched. The CDR3 is made up of 16 amino acids. CDR3 in amino acids: CASSLAPAGSYNEQFF. DNA of the CDR3: TGCGCCAGCAGCTTGGCACCAGCGGGGTCCTACAATGAGCAGTTCTTC.